This TCR beta chain comes out of a study of blood T cell repertoires in COVID-19. Study context: COVID-19 samples collected from the United States, Italy and Spain covered acute and convalescent phases. Nucleic acid was either cDNA or gDNA, and it came from T cells, B-cell-depleted T cells, or PBMCs.

Seattle-derived patients entered the study during active infection and were followed longitudinally. The V gene lost 0 bases and the J gene lost 9 bases, with 13 bases spanning the gap. This CDR3 is built from 15 residues. Germline values: CDR1 SGHRS, CDR2 YFSETQ. Per the original data handling: Amplified reference gene primers provided the basis for estimating nucleated cell counts. Measured with immunoSEQ multiplex PCR; TCRdb has only the in-frame clones, and not every one. That table is the source of V, J and clone size, and D and trimming were worked out from the DNA. Among fewer than 350,000 clones listed, over 75% were seen once.

The source of this sequence is a woman aged 25 to 45 with COVID-19, enrolled during active disease. The chain couples TRBV5-1 to TRBJ1-6; no firm D call. Specimen: peripheral blood. CDR3 protein: CASSLGSDIGSPLHF. CDR3 bases: TGCGCCAGCAGCTTGGGGTCCGACATAGGTTCACCCCTCCACTTT.